These 8 T cell receptor beta chains were all obtained from the same sample, sequenced in a study of cytomegalovirus exposure and HLA in healthy donors (dated by TCRdb to 2015 to 2018). Libraries were built with the immunoSEQ multiplex PCR assay. For the multiplex PCR, a mixture combining 60 forward primers for TCR Vbeta segments and 13 reverse primers for TCR Jbeta segments was used. In TCRdb, the immuneACCESS table is reduced to in-frame sequences with V and J assigned. These tables do not hold every clone; where another copy was compared, an unresolved V gene accounts for under half, and the others remain unexplained. The sample table shows some 150,000 clones, and more than 60% are seen once. The leading ten clones occupy around 1.7% of the sample. Sequenced material: PBMCs. The receptors originated from a female donor in good health and CMV-seronegative.

This clone was seen only once. The rearrangement links TRBV10-3 to TRBJ1-4; TRBD1 agrees at 9 bases. The length of the CDR3 is 14 residues. Per germline, CDR1 ENHRY and CDR2 SYGVKD. V dropped 4 bases and J dropped 6; count of bases not matched to a gene: 3. Here the CDR3 reads CAISAGQGHEKLFF. The CDR3 coding sequence is TGTGCCATCAGTGCGGGACAGGGCCATGAAAAACTGTTTTTT.

The sample holds a few counts of this clone. V gene TRBV4-1 combines with J gene TRBJ1-2; 7 nucleotides line up with TRBD1. J lost 6 bases, V lost 4 bases, and 5 bases had no gene match. The CDR3 covers 13 residues. In germline, CDR1 is MGHRA, CDR2 YSYEKL. The CDR3 sequence: CASSPRDSDGYTF. CDR3 DNA sequence: TGCGCCAGCAGCCCCAGGGACAGCGATGGCTACACCTTC.

The chain is built from TRBV6-4 and TRBJ2-1; a weak D match, TRBD1 (5 bases). Trimming left V 0 bases short and J 2 bases short, with 14 bases between. Germline CDR1 reads MRHNA; CDR2 reads SNTAGT. The CDR3 has 17 amino acids. The CDR3 sequence: CASSDSSQGEPYNEQFF. The DNA of the CDR3 is TGTGCCAGCAGTGACTCGAGTCAGGGCGAACCCTACAATGAGCAGTTCTTC.

J is TRBJ2-7 and V is TRBV7-9; 9 nucleotides align to TRBD2. The CDR3 extends over 18 amino acids. Looked up from germline, CDR1 is SEHNR and CDR2 is FQNEAQ (reference sequence). The V segment lost 8 bases and the J segment 1 base; nucleotides outside the gene matches: 18. CDR3 residues: CASSRLAGALPGSYEQYF. The CDR3 bases are TGTGCCAGCTCCCGGTTAGCGGGAGCACTACCTGGTTCCTACGAGCAGTACTTC.

This clone was seen only once. This chain joins TRBV2 and TRBJ1-2; weak D call: TRBD1 (5 bases). V was clipped by 10 bases and J by 7 bases, with 25 bases between them. Germline V CDR1 and CDR2: SNHLY, FYNNEI. The CDR3 is 15 residues long. The CDR3 spells CANSPGGGRDGGYTF. The CDR3 DNA follows: TGTGCCAACAGCCCTGGCGGGGGAAGGGATGGTGGCTACACCTTC. The full variable domain, rest sourced from reference TRBV2 and TRBJ1-2, is EPEVTQTPSHQVTQMGQEVILRCVPISNHLYFYWYRQILGQKVEFLVSFYNNEISEKSEIFDDQFSVERPDGSNFTLKIRSTKLEDSAMYFCANSPGGGRDGGYTFGSGTRLTVV.

The V gene is TRBV5-1, the J gene TRBJ1-2; D possibly corresponds to TRBD1 (5 bases). CDR3 size: 15 residues. Per germline, CDR1 SGHRS and CDR2 YFSETQ. The V gene lost 0 bases and the J gene lost 6 bases, with 15 bases spanning the gap. CDR3 in amino acids: CASSLARLGADGYTF. Here the CDR3 DNA reads TGCGCCAGCAGCTTGGCCAGGCTTGGGGCTGATGGCTACACCTTC. Drawing the rest from reference TRBV5-1 and TRBJ1-2, the complete variable domain is KAGVTQTPRYLIKTRGQQVTLSCSPISGHRSVSWYQQTPGQGLQFLFEYFSETQRNKGNFPGRFSGRQFSNSRSEMNVSTLELGDSALYLCASSLARLGADGYTFGSGTRLTVV.

The chain recombines TRBV18 with TRBJ2-7; 10 nucleotides align to TRBD1. The ends lost 5 bases at V and 4 bases at J; junction bases unmatched: 2. Germline V CDR1 and CDR2: KGHSH, LQKENI. The CDR3 has 13 amino acids. The CDR3 region has the DNA TGTGCCAGCTCAGGACAGGGGGAGTACGAGCAGTACTTC. It is translated as CASSGQGEYEQYF.

The gene calls are TRBV7-9 and TRBJ2-2; the D gene is possibly TRBD1 (6 bases). The germline V and J ends were trimmed by 5 bases and 6 bases, with 19 bases remaining between them. Germline values: CDR1 SEHNR, CDR2 FQNEAQ (reference sequence). The CDR3 runs 16 residues. The CDR3 here is CASSQLGTGPPGELFF. The CDR3 region has the DNA TGTGCCAGCAGCCAACTAGGAACAGGGCCCCCCGGGGAGCTGTTTTTT.